Listed below are T cell receptor beta chains from one sample, sequenced in a study of response to subunit inactivated influenza vaccine. TCRdb reprocessed the RT-PCR reads with MiXCR, giving one entry per CDR3 protein. There are under 800,000 distinct CDR3 sequences in the sample; around 14% occur only once, and approximately 7% lies in the top ten. Sequences were derived from PBMCs from blood, sampled 14 days before vaccination. The receptors originated from a man aged 50-60 years who received an inactivated influenza vaccine. Both conserved end residues are part of each CDR3. Each record gives: V gene, J gene, CDR3 protein.

>TRBV7-7|TRBJ2-1
CASTTGVNNEQFF
>TRBV2|TRBJ2-7
CASSERLAGAGEQYF
>TRBV12-3/TRBV12-4|TRBJ2-1
CASSPIGVDREQFF
>TRBV29-1|TRBJ2-7
CSVDLGQGYEQYF
>TRBV20-1|TRBJ1-2
CSARPGLLIGYGYTF
>TRBV28|TRBJ1-5
CASRTPGGPNQPQHF
>TRBV28|TRBJ2-1
CASSETQGGQFF
>TRBV7-8|TRBJ1-4
CASSPRWAGSNEKLFF
>TRBV5-1|TRBJ2-5
CASSLGGRAEETQYF
>TRBV28|TRBJ1-2
CASMRQGDGYTF
>TRBV27|TRBJ1-2
CASSLKPTRNYGYTF
>TRBV2|TRBJ2-2
CASSEAPPSGGTGELFF
>TRBV28|TRBJ2-6
CASSLRSPGANVLTF
>TRBV20-1|TRBJ2-1
CSADGDTSYNEQFF
>TRBV10-3|TRBJ2-3
CATLGGARADTQYF
>TRBV15|TRBJ2-1
CATSTRKTSGRTDEQFF
>TRBV7-9|TRBJ2-2
CASSLVGGTSTGELFF